These T cell receptor beta chains were read from a single sample in a study of CD8 T cells in Susac syndrome. TCRdb independently ran MiXCR on the immunoSEQ multiplex PCR reads; one entry per CDR3 protein. The data show 150,000 to 200,000 distinct CDR3 sequences, with approximately 95% seen just once and 0.093% held by the top ten. Sequencing was performed on CD4+ T cells from PBMCs. The source of these receptors is a human donor with multiple sclerosis. CDR3s leave out the opening cysteine and the closing phenylalanine or tryptophan.

TRBV30,AWSPAYGTGGSGANVLT
TRBV12-3/TRBV12-4,ASSPGTRNTDTQY
TRBV27,ASSSRQGAWSNQPQH
TRBV20-1,SARKLNKGYNEQF
TRBV12-3/TRBV12-4,ASRYDRRNTEAF
TRBV28,ASSLIDPAGLGNTDTQY
TRBV2,ASSADRTGTNEKLF
TRBV7-2,ASSFQRRNYGYT
TRBV29-1,SVSLDSYGYT
TRBV29-1,SVEEFGTGEAYGYT
TRBV20-1,GIYLNTEAF
TRBV12-3/TRBV12-4,ASGRVNEQY
TRBV10-3,AISELLQGFTYEQY
TRBV12-3/TRBV12-4,ASSFNTSPLH
TRBV3-1,ASSQRAEQY
TRBV9,ASSVSVDQSYNEQF
TRBV3-1,ASSQRDRQSLYGYT
TRBV27,ASSSPSRGEYEQY
TRBV27,ASSTRTGGNIQY
TRBV20-1,SASGGTGSQETQY
TRBV27,ASSLLPGAGDSPLH
TRBV30,ASATEPNYGYT
TRBV6-4,ASAVNTEAF
TRBV21-1,ASSTTRQLIYGWT
TRBV29-1,SVGGGIRSLNTEAF
TRBV3-1,ASCTSKGNYGYT
TRBV9,ASSKRAGPQETQY
TRBV29-1,SVESWIGNTIY
TRBV15,ATSRGGAYNEQF
TRBV6-2/TRBV6-3,ASKIWSLETQY
TRBV20-1,SASVVGGRNTEAF
TRBV24-1,ATSAGEGRTGANVLT
TRBV7-2,ASSSTSGGPQETQY
TRBV13,ASSPRRGENIQY
TRBV7-3,ASSPRTAETQY
TRBV5-1,ASRPGGQGAYEQY
TRBV29-1,SADRAFNEQF
TRBV12-3/TRBV12-4,ASRTGARNQPQH
TRBV21-1,ASSKTGGSNQPQH
TRBV25-1,ASLDEQF
TRBV12-3/TRBV12-4,ASSFDSNTDTQY
TRBV5-1,ASSPGGGRPDQETQY
TRBV6-5,ATRQGADQPQH
TRBV29-1,SVEIAGGETQY
TRBV24-1,ATSGSGNTQY
TRBV6-1,ASRPGHWDTEAF
TRBV6-5,ASSYYRRKYYNEQF
TRBV29-1,SVGQGGDSPLH
TRBV15,ATSRAEVLAGGQETQY
TRBV9,ASSVAGTGAYEQY
TRBV5-6,ASSLWTVSTDTQY